Presented here are 16 T cell receptor beta chains from one specimen sequenced in a study of blood T cell repertoires in COVID-19. TCRdb keeps only in-frame clones here, not all; method: immunoSEQ multiplex PCR. The table has under 130,000 clones, approximately 85% seen once; the top ten hold 4.1%. Sequencing was performed on peripheral blood. Receptor source: a middle-aged man with acute or convalescent COVID-19.

The CDR3 spells CASSSETSGRYNEQFF. The CDR3 nucleotides are TGTGCCAGCAGTTCCGAGACTAGCGGGAGATACAATGAGCAGTTCTTC. The V and J genes are TRBV28 and TRBJ2-1, with 12 positions matching TRBD2. The CDR3 loop spans 16 amino acids. Germline lookup yields CDR1 MDHEN and CDR2 SYDVKM. Germline trimming cut 4 bases from V and 4 bases from J; bases unmatched to any gene: 5.

The V gene is TRBV5-4, the J gene TRBJ2-1; 10 bases agree with TRBD2. V gave up 3 bases and J gave up 5 bases; unmatched junction bases: 8. Per the germline V gene, CDR1 is SGHNT and CDR2 is YYREEE (reference sequence). The CDR3 is made up of 16 amino acids. The CDR3 here is CASSYPTSGVDNEQFF. The DNA of the CDR3 is TGTGCCAGCAGCTACCCTACTAGCGGGGTCGACAATGAGCAGTTCTTC.

The chain combines TRBV18 with TRBJ2-7; TRBD1 matches 7 bases. With V trimmed by 1 base and J by 6 bases, 0 bases remained unmatched. This CDR3 has 12 amino acids. CDR1 KGHSH and CDR2 LQKENI come from the germline V gene. The CDR3 sequence: CASSPRDSEQYF. CDR3 bases: TGTGCCAGCTCACCACGGGACAGCGAGCAGTACTTC.

The V call is TRBV5-1, the J call TRBJ1-1; D perhaps matches TRBD1 (5 bases). This CDR3 region has 15 residues. CDR1 and CDR2 from the germline V gene are SGHRS and YFSETQ. V lost 4 bases to trimming and J lost 1 base, with 14 bases between them. CDR3 DNA: TGCGCCAGCAGCCCATCTGGGGCGGCGAACACTGAAGCTTTCTTT. It yields the protein CASSPSGAANTEAFF.

The CDR3 sequence: CASSNHRGVNSPLHF. CDR3 nucleotides: TGTGCCAGCAGTAACCACAGGGGCGTTAATTCACCCCTCCACTTT. The rearrangement links TRBV27 to TRBJ1-6; the match to TRBD1 covers 7 bases. There are 15 residues in the CDR3. Germline CDR1 and CDR2: MNHEY and SMNVEV (reference sequence). V dropped 5 bases and J dropped 6; count of bases not matched to a gene: 7.

This clone was counted a single time. This chain connects TRBV5-1 to TRBJ1-5; unclear D gene. V gave up 4 bases and J gave up 2 bases, with 13 bases separating them. Looked up from germline, CDR1 is SGHRS and CDR2 is YFSETQ. CDR3 length: 15 amino acids. The chain's CDR3 is CASSASPGGNQPQHF. CDR3 sequence (DNA): TGCGCCAGCAGCGCTAGCCCCGGGGGCAATCAGCCCCAGCATTTT. Combining the CDR3 with reference TRBV5-1 and TRBJ1-5 gives the whole variable domain KAGVTQTPRYLIKTRGQQVTLSCSPISGHRSVSWYQQTPGQGLQFLFEYFSETQRNKGNFPGRFSGRQFSNSRSEMNVSTLELGDSALYLCASSASPGGNQPQHFGDGTRLSIL.

The chain carries TRBV12-3 or TRBV12-4 and TRBJ2-3; D gene ambiguous. V shed 7 bases and J shed 10 bases, with 18 bases lying between them. This CDR3 has 13 residues. The CDR3, as DNA: TGTGCCAGCAACTTGGGTCTAGGCCCAGCGCAGTATTTT. Residues: CASNLGLGPAQYF.

This chain connects TRBV19 to TRBJ2-7, with D perhaps matching TRBD2 (6 bases). The CDR3 extends over 15 amino acids. Trimming left V 10 bases short and J 0 bases short, with 19 bases between. The V gene's germline CDR1 is LNHDA and CDR2 SQIVND (reference sequence). CDR3 in amino acids: CATGSVAASSYEQYF. CDR3 nucleotide sequence: TGTGCCACGGGTTCGGTAGCGGCCAGCTCCTACGAGCAGTACTTC.

With regard to this clone: Distinct nucleotide sequences in the sample also encode this CDR3. This sequence joins TRBV12-3 or TRBV12-4 and TRBJ1-3; D gene unclear. V was trimmed by 6 bases and J by 4 bases, leaving 10 bases between them. This CDR3 has 13 residues. In DNA form, the CDR3 reads TGTGCCAGCAGCCCCGGGAGGGGAAACACCATATATTTT. It yields the protein CASSPGRGNTIYF.

The J gene is TRBJ1-4, the V gene TRBV18, with D perhaps matching TRBD1 (6 bases). The V gene's germline CDR1 is KGHSH and CDR2 LQKENI. Trimming stripped 3 bases from V and 5 bases from J, with 13 bases between. This CDR3 has 15 residues. The chain's CDR3 is CASSPRQEANEKLFF. The CDR3 DNA reads as TGTGCCAGCTCACCCAGACAGGAAGCGAATGAAAAACTGTTTTTT. The full variable domain, its missing parts supplied by reference TRBV18 and TRBJ1-4, is NAGVMQNPRHLVRRRGQEARLRCSPMKGHSHVYWYRQLPEEGLKFMVYLQKENIIDESGMPKERFSAEFPKEGPSILRIQQVVRGDSAAYFCASSPRQEANEKLFFGSGTQLSVL.

The CDR3 DNA reads TGTGCCAGCAGCCAAGATTGGAGTATGGAGACCCAGTACTTC. Protein sequence: CASSQDWSMETQYF. The chain uses TRBV3-1 (or the pseudogene TRBV3-2) and TRBJ2-5; D unclear. The V gene's germline CDR1 is LGHDT and CDR2 YNNKEL (reference sequence). The CDR3 is made up of 14 amino acids. V was shortened by 0 bases and J by 5 bases, with 10 bases between the two germline ends.

The sample holds one count of this clone. The CDR3 region is CASRPGTGSSGANVLTF. The CDR3 nucleotides are TGTGCCAGCAGGCCGGGGACAGGCTCGTCTGGGGCCAACGTCCTGACTTTC. This chain links TRBV28 with TRBJ2-6, with 8 bases matching TRBD1. J was trimmed by 1 base and V by 6 bases; bases with no gene match: 8. Germline V gives CDR1 MDHEN, CDR2 SYDVKM. This CDR3 has 17 amino acids.

The V gene is TRBV27, the J gene TRBJ1-5; the D is unclear. This CDR3 region has 17 residues. V shed 5 bases and J shed 4 bases, with 21 bases lying between them. From germline, CDR1 is MNHEY and CDR2 SMNVEV (reference sequence). In DNA, the CDR3 is TGTGCCAGCAGTCTCCTTGGGAGGGTAGGACTAAATCAGCCCCAGCATTTT. This gives the protein CASSLLGRVGLNQPQHF.

V gene TRBV14 combines with J gene TRBJ2-7; TRBD2 aligns across 8 bases. The V gene end was trimmed by 3 bases and the J gene end by 3 bases; junction bases not matched to a gene: 10. CDR3 size: 16 residues. Germline lookup yields CDR1 SGHDN and CDR2 FVKESK. In nucleotides, the CDR3 is TGTGCCAGCAGCCAGAACGAGGGACTAGGGATCTACGAGCAGTACTTC. Protein product: CASSQNEGLGIYEQYF.

V and J are TRBV5-1 and TRBJ1-3; D unclear. Germline CDR1 is SGHRS and CDR2 is YFSETQ. Trimming removed 1 base at V and 2 bases at J, with 13 bases between. The CDR3 length is 16 residues. The CDR3 here is CASSLSDGNTGNTIYF. CDR3 nucleotides: TGCGCCAGCAGCTTGTCCGACGGGAATACTGGAAACACCATATATTTT. Drawing the rest from reference TRBV5-1 and TRBJ1-3, the complete variable domain is KAGVTQTPRYLIKTRGQQVTLSCSPISGHRSVSWYQQTPGQGLQFLFEYFSETQRNKGNFPGRFSGRQFSNSRSEMNVSTLELGDSALYLCASSLSDGNTGNTIYFGEGSWLTVV.

This chain connects TRBV4-2 to TRBJ1-3; D unclear. The V gene lost 4 bases and the J gene lost 0 bases, with 13 bases spanning the gap. The germline V gene has CDR1 LGHNA and CDR2 YNFKEQ. This CDR3 has 16 residues. The CDR3 coding sequence is TGTGCCAGCAGCCGGGGAGGAGGGAGCTCTGGAAACACCATATATTTT. Amino acid sequence: CASSRGGGSSGNTIYF.